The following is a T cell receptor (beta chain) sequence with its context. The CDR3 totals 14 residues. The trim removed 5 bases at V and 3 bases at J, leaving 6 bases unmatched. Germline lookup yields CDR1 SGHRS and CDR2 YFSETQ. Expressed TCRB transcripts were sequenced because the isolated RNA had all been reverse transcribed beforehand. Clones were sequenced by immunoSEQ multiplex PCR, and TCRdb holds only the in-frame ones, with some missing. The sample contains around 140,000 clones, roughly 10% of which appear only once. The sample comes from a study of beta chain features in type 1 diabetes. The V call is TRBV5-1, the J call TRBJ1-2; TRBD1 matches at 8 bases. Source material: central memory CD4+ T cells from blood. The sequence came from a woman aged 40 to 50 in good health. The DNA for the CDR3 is TGCGCCAGCAGTCCGGACAGGGATGACTATGGCTACACCTTC. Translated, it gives CASSPDRDDYGYTF.